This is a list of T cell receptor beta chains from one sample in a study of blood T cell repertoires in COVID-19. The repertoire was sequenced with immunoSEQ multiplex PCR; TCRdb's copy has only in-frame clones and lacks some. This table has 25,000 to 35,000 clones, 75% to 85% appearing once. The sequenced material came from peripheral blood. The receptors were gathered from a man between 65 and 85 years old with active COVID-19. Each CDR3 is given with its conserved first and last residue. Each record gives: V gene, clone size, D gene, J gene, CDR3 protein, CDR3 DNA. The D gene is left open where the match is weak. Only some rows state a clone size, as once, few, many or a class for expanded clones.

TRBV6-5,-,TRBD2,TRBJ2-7,CASSLGRVTYEQYF,TGTGCCAGCAGCCTGGGGAGGGTGACCTACGAGCAGTACTTC
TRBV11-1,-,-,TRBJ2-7,CASSSLGYEQYF,TGTGCCAGCAGCTCCCTCGGGTACGAGCAGTACTTC
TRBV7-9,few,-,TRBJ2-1,CASSLSGLGPNEQFF,TGTGCCAGCAGCTTAAGCGGCCTAGGCCCCAATGAGCAGTTCTTC
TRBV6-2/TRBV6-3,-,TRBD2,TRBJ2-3,CASSLNLAGVTDTQYF,TGTGCCAGCAGTCTAAATCTAGCGGGGGTAACAGATACGCAGTATTTT
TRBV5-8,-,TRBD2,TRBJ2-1,CASSLLIAGEASDEQFF,TGTGCCAGCAGCTTGTTAATAGCGGGGGAGGCTTCGGATGAGCAGTTCTTC
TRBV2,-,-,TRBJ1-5,CASNRAGDAIGNQPQHF,TGTGCCAGCAACAGAGCAGGGGATGCTATAGGGAATCAGCCCCAGCATTTT
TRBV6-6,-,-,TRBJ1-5,CASSSPQGILQPQHF,TGTGCCAGCAGTTCGCCTCAGGGGATCCTTCAGCCCCAGCATTTT
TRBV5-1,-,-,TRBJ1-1,CASSLEGVGANTEAFF,TGCGCCAGCAGCTTGGAAGGGGTGGGGGCGAACACTGAAGCTTTCTTT
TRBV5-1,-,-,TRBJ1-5,CASSLSGDQPQHF,TGCGCCAGCAGCTTGTCGGGGGATCAGCCCCAGCATTTT
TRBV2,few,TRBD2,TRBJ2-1,CASSNEGLAGGLVEQFF,TGTGCCAGCAGTAATGAGGGACTAGCGGGGGGGCTGGTTGAGCAGTTCTTC
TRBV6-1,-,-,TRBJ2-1,CASSEALLRVSGNEQFF,TGTGCCAGCAGTGAAGCGCTTCTGAGGGTATCGGGCAATGAGCAGTTCTTC
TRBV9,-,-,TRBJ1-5,CLVLNQPQHF,TGCCTAGTTTTGAATCAGCCCCAGCATTTT
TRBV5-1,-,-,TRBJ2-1,CASSLGPGPDEQFF,TGCGCCAGCAGCTTGGGACCAGGGCCCGATGAGCAGTTCTTC
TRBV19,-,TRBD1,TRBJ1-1,CASSGTGRTEAFF,TGTGCCAGTAGTGGGACAGGTCGCACTGAAGCTTTCTTT
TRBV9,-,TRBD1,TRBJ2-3,CASSVTGGSTDTQYF,TGTGCCAGCAGCGTGACAGGGGGGAGCACAGATACGCAGTATTTT
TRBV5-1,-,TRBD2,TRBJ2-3,CASSSAGWDTQYF,TGCGCCAGCAGCTCAGCGGGGTGGGATACGCAGTATTTT
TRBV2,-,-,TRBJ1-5,CASSGTLRDQPQHF,TGTGCCAGCAGCGGGACTCTCCGGGATCAGCCCCAGCATTTT
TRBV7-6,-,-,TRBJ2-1,CASSLGMTQRGINEQFF,TGTGCCAGCAGCTTAGGGATGACCCAAAGAGGTATCAATGAGCAGTTCTTC
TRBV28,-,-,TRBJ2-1,CASSLLADAYNEQFF,TGTGCCAGCAGCCTCTTAGCGGACGCCTACAATGAGCAGTTCTTC
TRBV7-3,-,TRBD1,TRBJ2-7,CASSFTGTETYEQYF,TGTGCCAGCAGCTTTACCGGGACAGAAACCTACGAGCAGTACTTC
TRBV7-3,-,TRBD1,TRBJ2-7,CASSLKGTATYEQYF,TGTGCCAGCAGCTTAAAGGGGACAGCCACCTACGAGCAGTACTTC
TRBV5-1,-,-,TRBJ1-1,CASSLDSQNTEAFF,TGCGCCAGCAGCTTGGACAGTCAGAACACTGAAGCTTTCTTT
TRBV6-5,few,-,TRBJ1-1,CASRHQGSVEAFF,TGTGCCAGTCGTCACCAGGGTTCGGTTGAAGCTTTCTTT
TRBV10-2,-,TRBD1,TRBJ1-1,CASRGQGANTEAFF,TGCGCCAGCAGGGGACAGGGGGCGAACACTGAAGCTTTCTTT
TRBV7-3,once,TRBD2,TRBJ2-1,CASSLTSGEQFF,TGTGCCAGCAGCCTAACTAGCGGGGAGCAGTTCTTC
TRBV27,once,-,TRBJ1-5,CASSTFRASVGGQPQHF,TGTGCCAGCAGTACCTTTAGGGCCTCAGTTGGGGGGCAGCCCCAGCATTTT
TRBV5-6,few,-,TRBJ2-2,CASSLASGHKNTGELFF,TGTGCCAGCAGCTTGGCCTCGGGACACAAGAACACCGGGGAGCTGTTTTTT
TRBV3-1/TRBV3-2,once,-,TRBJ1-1,CASSQGGVSKAFF,TGTGCCAGCAGCCAAGGCGGTGTTTCCAAAGCTTTCTTT
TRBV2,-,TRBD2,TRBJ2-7,CATRGLRSYEQYF,TGTGCCACCCGGGGACTACGGTCCTACGAGCAGTACTTC
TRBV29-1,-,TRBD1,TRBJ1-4,CSVYRGQGEKLFF,TGCAGCGTTTACAGGGGGCAGGGTGAAAAACTGTTTTTT
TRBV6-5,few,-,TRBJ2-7,CASSYDEGAYEQYF,TGTGCCAGCAGTTACGATGAGGGGGCCTACGAGCAGTACTTC
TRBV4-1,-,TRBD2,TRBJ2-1,CASSPRLGGRAGVVAEQFF,TGCGCCAGCAGCCCTCGACTCGGCGGGCGAGCGGGAGTGGTCGCTGAGCAGTTCTTC
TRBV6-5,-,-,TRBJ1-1,CASSSQGGVPEAFF,TGTGCCAGCAGTTCCCAAGGAGGAGTCCCGGAAGCTTTCTTT
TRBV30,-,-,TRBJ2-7,CAWSGGRGRGVHEQYF,TGTGCCTGGAGCGGAGGGCGGGGCAGAGGGGTCCACGAGCAGTACTTC
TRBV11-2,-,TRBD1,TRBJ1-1,CASSRRSTGIQTEAFF,TGTGCCAGCAGCCGACGGTCGACAGGGATTCAAACTGAAGCTTTCTTT
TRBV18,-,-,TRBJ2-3,CASSPPVTYTDTQYF,TGTGCCAGCTCACCACCTGTAACATACACAGATACGCAGTATTTT
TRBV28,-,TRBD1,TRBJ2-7,CASSLGTGHYEQYF,TGTGCCAGCAGTTTAGGGACAGGGCACTACGAGCAGTACTTC
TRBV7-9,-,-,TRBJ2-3,CASSFGTAIGTDTQYF,TGTGCCAGCAGTTTCGGGACTGCCATCGGCACAGATACGCAGTATTTT
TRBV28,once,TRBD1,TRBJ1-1,CASSPGTGEPEAFF,TGTGCCAGCAGTCCTGGGACAGGGGAGCCTGAAGCTTTCTTT
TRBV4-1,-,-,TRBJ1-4,CASSQEVGVVEKLFF,TGCGCCAGCAGCCAAGAGGTGGGAGTCGTTGAAAAACTGTTTTTT
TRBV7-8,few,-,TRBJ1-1,CASSAAQQLETEAFF,TGTGCCAGCAGCGCTGCCCAGCAGCTGGAGACTGAAGCTTTCTTT
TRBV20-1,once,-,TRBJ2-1,CSASASTYNEQFF,TGCAGTGCTAGTGCTAGCACTTACAATGAGCAGTTCTTC
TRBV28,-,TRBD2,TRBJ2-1,CASSFVPSGRWFF,TGTGCCAGCAGTTTTGTCCCTAGCGGGAGATGGTTCTTC
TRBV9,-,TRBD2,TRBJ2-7,CASSADSGGAPLEQYF,TGTGCCAGCAGCGCAGATTCCGGGGGGGCACCCCTCGAGCAGTACTTC
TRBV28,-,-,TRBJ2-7,CASTRVTGPYEQYF,TGTGCCAGCACACGCGTGACAGGACCCTACGAGCAGTACTTC
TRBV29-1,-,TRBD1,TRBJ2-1,CSVRRDRENEQFF,TGCAGCGTCCGCCGGGACAGGGAAAATGAGCAGTTCTTC
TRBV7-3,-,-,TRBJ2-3,CASSRGGPHTDTQYF,TGTGCCAGCAGCCGCGGAGGACCCCACACAGATACGCAGTATTTT
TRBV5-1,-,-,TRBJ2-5,CASSLGSGETQYF,TGCGCCAGCAGCTTGGGCTCCGGGGAGACCCAGTACTTC
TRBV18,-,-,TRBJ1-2,CASSRSRDMVGGYTF,TGTGCCAGCTCACGGTCCCGGGACATGGTTGGTGGCTACACCTTC
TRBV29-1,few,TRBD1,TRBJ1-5,CSGEGQGSHQPQHF,TGCAGCGGTGAGGGACAGGGCTCCCATCAGCCCCAGCATTTT
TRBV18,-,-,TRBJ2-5,CASSPGQSQGTQYF,TGTGCCAGCTCACCTGGACAGTCTCAGGGGACCCAGTACTTC
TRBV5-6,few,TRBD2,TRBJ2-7,CASSSGTSGTDEQYF,TGTGCCAGCAGCTCAGGGACTAGCGGGACGGACGAGCAGTACTTC
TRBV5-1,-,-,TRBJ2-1,CASSLRMGDNEQFF,TGCGCCAGCAGCCTCAGGATGGGAGACAATGAGCAGTTCTTC
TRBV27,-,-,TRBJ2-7,CASSPGLSYEQYF,TGTGCCAGCAGCCCGGGACTTTCCTACGAGCAGTACTTC
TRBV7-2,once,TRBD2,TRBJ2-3,CASSLGSGRGTDTQYF,TGTGCCAGCAGCTTAGGGAGCGGGAGAGGCACAGATACGCAGTATTTT